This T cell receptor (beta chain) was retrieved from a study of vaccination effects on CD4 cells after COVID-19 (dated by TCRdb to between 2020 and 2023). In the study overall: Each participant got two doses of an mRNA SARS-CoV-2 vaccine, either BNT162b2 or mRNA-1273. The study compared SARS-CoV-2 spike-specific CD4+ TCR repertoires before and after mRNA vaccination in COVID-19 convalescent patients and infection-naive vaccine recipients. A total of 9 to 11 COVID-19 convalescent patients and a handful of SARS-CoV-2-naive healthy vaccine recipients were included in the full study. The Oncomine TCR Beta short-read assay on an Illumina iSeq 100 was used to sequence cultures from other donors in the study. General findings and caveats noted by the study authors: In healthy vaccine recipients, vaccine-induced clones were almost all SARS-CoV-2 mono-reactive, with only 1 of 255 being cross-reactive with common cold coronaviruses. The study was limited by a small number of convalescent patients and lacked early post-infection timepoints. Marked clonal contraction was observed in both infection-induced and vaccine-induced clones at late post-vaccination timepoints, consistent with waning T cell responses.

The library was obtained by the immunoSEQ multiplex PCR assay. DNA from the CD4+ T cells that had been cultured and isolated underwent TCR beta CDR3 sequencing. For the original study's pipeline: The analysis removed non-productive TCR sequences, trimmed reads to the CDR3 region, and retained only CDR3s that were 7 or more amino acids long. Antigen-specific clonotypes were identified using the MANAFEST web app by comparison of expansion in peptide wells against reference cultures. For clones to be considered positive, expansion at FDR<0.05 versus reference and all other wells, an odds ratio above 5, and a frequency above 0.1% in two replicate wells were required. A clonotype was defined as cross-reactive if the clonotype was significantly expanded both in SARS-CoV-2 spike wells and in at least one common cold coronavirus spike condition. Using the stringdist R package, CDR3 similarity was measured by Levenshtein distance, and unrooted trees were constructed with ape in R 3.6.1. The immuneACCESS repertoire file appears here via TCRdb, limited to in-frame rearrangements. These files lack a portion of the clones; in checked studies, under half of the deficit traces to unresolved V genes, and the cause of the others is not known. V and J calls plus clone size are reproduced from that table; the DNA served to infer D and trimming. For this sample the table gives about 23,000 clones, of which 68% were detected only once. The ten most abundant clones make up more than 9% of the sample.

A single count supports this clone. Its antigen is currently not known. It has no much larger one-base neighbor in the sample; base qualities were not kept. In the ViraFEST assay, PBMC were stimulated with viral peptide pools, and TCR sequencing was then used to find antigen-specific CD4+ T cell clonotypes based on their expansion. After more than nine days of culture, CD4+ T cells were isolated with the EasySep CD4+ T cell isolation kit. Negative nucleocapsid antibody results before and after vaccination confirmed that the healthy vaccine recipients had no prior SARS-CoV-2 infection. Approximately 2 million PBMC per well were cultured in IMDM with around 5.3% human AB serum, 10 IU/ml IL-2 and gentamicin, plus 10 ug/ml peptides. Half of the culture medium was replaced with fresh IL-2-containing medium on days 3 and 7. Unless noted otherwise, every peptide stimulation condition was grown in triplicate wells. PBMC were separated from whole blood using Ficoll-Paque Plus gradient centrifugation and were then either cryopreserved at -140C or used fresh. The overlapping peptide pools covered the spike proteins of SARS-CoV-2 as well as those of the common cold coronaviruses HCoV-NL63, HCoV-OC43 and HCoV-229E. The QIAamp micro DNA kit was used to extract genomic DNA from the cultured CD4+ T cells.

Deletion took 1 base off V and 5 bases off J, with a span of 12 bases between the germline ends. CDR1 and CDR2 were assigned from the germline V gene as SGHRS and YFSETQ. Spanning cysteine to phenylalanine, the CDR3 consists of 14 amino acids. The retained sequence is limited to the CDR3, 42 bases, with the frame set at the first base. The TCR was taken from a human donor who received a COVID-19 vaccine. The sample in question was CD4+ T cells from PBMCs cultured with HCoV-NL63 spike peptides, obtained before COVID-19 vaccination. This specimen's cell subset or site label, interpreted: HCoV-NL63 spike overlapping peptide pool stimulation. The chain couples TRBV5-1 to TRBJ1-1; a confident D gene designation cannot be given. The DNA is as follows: TGCGCCAGCAGCTTGCAGGTGGTAAGGACTGAAGCTTTCTTT. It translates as CASSLQVVRTEAFF.